This TCR beta chain was identified during a study of spatial heterogeneity in lung cancer. The overall study: Detected beta-chain sequences consistently exceeded alpha-chain sequences. TCR transcript counts in tumor regions correlated strongly with a T cell module score from matched bulk RNA-seq.

Germline-derived CDR1 and CDR2 are SGHVS and FQNEAQ. V was pared by 5 bases and J by 4 bases, with 20 bases between. This CDR3 is built from 16 residues. Study-wide points: Intratumoral expanded alpha and beta TCR counts were found to track tumor mutation counts.

Time point defined: sample taken at primary tumor resection. This clonotype has at least ten counts. The antigen remains unidentified. TCRdb itself ran the 5' RACE reads through MiXCR, one entry per CDR3 protein. The sample records around 23,000 distinct CDR3 sequences, nearly 6.5% being singletons. The sequence was collected from a male donor with early-stage non-small cell lung cancer. The chain has TRBV7-8 and TRBJ2-5, with D possibly matching TRBD2 (5 bases). The input for sequencing was lung tumor tissue, taken at surgery. The CDR3 is CASSLGRTERSETQYF. The CDR3 nucleotides are TGTGCCAGCAGCCTAGGCCGGACCGAGCGGTCAGAGACCCAGTACTTC.